This TCR beta chain was profiled in a study of monozygotic twins with inflammatory bowel disease. The CDR3 totals 15 residues. Germline lookup yields CDR1 SGHTA and CDR2 FQGNSA. Worth noting for this clonotype: What it binds is not known.

Whole-study findings and limits: Clonotype sharing was lower in IBD patients than healthy twins, most markedly with disease activity.

The cDNA of both the TCRalpha and TCRbeta chains was subjected to two nested PCRs of 16 and 9 cycles. TCRdb re-called the 5' RACE reads; every CDR3 protein appears as one record, without DNA. The sample yields some 170,000 distinct CDR3 sequences, of which the top ten take up roughly 2.3%. Total RNA isolation used whole blood (no T cell sorting was performed). This clonotype was sampled from a human donor with ulcerative colitis or Crohn's disease, or a healthy co-twin of an affected twin (not recorded which). The sequencing input was blood. This chain connects TRBV7-2 to TRBJ2-2. The CDR3 here is CASSPKLSATGELFF.